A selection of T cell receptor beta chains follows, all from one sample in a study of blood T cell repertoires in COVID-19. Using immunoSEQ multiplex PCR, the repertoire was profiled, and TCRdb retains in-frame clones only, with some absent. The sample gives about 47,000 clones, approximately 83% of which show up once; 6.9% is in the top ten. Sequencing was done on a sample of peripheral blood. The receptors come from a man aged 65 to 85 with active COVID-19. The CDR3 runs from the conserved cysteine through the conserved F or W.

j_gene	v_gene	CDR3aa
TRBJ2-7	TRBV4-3	CASSPSRISYEQYF
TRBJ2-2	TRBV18	CASSLYGTNTGELFF
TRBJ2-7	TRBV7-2	CASSPFQGTYEQYF
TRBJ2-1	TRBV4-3	CASSASARGAYNEQFF
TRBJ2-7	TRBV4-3	CASSQEAVNSYEQYF
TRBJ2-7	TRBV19	CASSKVGQGAYEQYF
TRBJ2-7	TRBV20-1	CSAYILHEQYF
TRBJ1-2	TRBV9	CASSVAGTGNYGYTF
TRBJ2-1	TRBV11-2	CASSPGLAGEYNEQFF
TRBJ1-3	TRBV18	CASSPLSLSGSESGNTIYF
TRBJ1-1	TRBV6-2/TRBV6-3	CASSYPLGQGGANTEAFF
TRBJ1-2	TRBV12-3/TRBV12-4	CASRTGGNYGYTF
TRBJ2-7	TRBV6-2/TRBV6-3	CASSTDATGRGPYEQYF
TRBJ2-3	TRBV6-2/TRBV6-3	CASSWGQGAYTQYF
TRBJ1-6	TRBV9	CASSVDGADNSPLHF
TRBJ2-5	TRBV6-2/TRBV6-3	CASSPRATGTQYF
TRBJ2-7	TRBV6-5	CASSSGVRAYEQYF
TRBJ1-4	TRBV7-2	CASSPRGVHNEKLFF
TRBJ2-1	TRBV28	CASSRVGSSYNEQFF
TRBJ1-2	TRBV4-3	CASSQGQGPYYGYTF
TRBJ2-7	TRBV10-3	CAISKSREGYEQYF
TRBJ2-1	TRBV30	CAWSIGGGHNEQFF
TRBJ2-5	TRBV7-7	CASSLGTGQKETQYF
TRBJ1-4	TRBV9	CASSVGTGVEKLFF
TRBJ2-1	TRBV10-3	CAIRRGQTQGNEQFF
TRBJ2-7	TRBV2	CASSPPGGPYEQYF
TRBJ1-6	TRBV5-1	CASSYTGYSYNSPLHF
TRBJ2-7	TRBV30	CAWSDGQLIAYEQYF
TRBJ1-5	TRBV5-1	CASSEGGGNQPQHF
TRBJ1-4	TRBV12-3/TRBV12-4	CASSFGGTEKLFF
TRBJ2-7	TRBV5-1	CASSLGDSPSGEQYF
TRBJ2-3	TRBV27	CASRIGLAGGQDTQYF
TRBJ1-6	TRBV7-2	CASSPRAGGNSPLHF
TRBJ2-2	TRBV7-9	CASSHRGGQKNTGELFF
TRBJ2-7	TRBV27	CASSLDNSYEQYF
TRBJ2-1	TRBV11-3	CASSLEVASYNEQFF
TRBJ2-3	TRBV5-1	CASSFGTSIGTDTQYF
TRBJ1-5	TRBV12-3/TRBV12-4	CASSLRGQPQHF
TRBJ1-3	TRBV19	CASSIASLSGNTIYF
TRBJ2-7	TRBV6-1	CASSESSGGLGEQYF
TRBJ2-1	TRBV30	CAWSPGSYNEQFF
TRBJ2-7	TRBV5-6	CASRATGAYEQYF
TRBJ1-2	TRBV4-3	CASSHAGTAPPEYTF
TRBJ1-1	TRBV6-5	CASSGTGGSEAFF
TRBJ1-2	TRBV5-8	CASSLGQGAGYGYTF
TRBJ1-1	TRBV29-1	CSVRRDTEAFF
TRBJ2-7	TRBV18	CASSLSGSPYEQYF
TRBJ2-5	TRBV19	CASSMGGILETQYF
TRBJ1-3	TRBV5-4	CASSLTGHRAPGNTIYF
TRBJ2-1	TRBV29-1	CSATGQGTYNEQFF
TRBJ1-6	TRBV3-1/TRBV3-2	CASTTGTGGSPLHF
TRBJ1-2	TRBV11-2	CASIDGKQGSCDGYTF
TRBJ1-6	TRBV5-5	CASSSTGQANSPLHF
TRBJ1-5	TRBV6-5	CASRQGYSNQPQHF
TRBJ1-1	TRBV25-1	CASSDLDRANTEAFF
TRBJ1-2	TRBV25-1	CASSEMTGRQDYGYTF
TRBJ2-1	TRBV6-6	CASSYSGQVYNEQFF
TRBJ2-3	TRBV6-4	CASSEQPGGDTQYF
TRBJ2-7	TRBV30	CAWSVTPPQTGGYEQYF